A single sample gave rise to the 24 T cell receptor beta chains below, sequenced in a study of OX40 agonist ivuxolimab in advanced cancers. TCRdb's table, derived via immunoSEQ multiplex PCR, lists solely in-frame clones and lacks some. The sample lists around 57,000 clones; less than 85% were seen once. Sequencing was performed on CD4+ or CD8+ T cells sorted from blood, taken in a trial of the OX40 agonist ivuxolimab. The receptors shown here come from an adult with an advanced solid tumor such as melanoma, head and neck, liver or kidney cancer.

The chain has TRBV6-1 and TRBJ2-5; D is undetermined. Germline assignment: CDR1 MNHNS and CDR2 SASEGT. The CDR3 is 12 residues long. Deletions cut 4 bases from V and 2 bases from J, with 5 bases between. The CDR3, as DNA: TGTGCCAGCAGTGTTCGGCAAGAGACCCAGTACTTC. As protein: CASSVRQETQYF.

This chain joins TRBV2 and TRBJ2-3, with D tentatively TRBD1 (6 bases). The CDR3 is 14 amino acids. The germline V gene has CDR1 SNHLY and CDR2 FYNNEI. With 7 bases removed from V and 2 bases from J, the gap between germline ends came to 13 bases. The CDR3 reads CASTGEPVTDTQYF. Written as DNA, the CDR3 is TGTGCCAGCACAGGGGAACCGGTCACAGATACGCAGTATTTT.

The V gene is TRBV9, the J gene TRBJ2-7; 10 bases fit TRBD2. V lost 3 bases and J lost 1; bases outside the gene matches: 7. CDR1 is SGDLS and CDR2 is YYNGEE in the germline V gene. CDR3 length: 16 residues. This CDR3 is CASSASGRARSYEQYF. The DNA for the CDR3 is TGTGCCAGCAGCGCGAGCGGGAGGGCCCGTTCCTACGAGCAGTACTTC.

The gene calls are TRBV11-2 and TRBJ2-3, with D tentatively TRBD2 (5 bases). Germline-derived CDR1 and CDR2 are SGHAT and FQNNGV. V was shortened by 2 bases and J by 6 bases, with 12 bases between the two germline ends. CDR3 size: 14 residues. As DNA, the CDR3 is TGTGCCAGCAGCTTAACCTGGCGAGGGGATACGCAGTATTTT. It codes for CASSLTWRGDTQYF.

The sample holds one count of this clone. The chain employs TRBV6-6 and TRBJ2-5; TRBD1 aligns across 7 bases. J lost 5 bases, V lost 5 bases, and 8 bases had no gene match. The CDR3 has 14 amino acids. Germline CDR1 and CDR2: MNHNY and SVGAGI (reference sequence). The CDR3 region has the DNA TGTGCCAGCAGTCTACAGGGGCGGGTGGAGACCCAGTACTTC. Translated, it gives CASSLQGRVETQYF.

This chain joins TRBV9 and TRBJ2-5, with unresolved D. The CDR3 sequence is 13 residues long. CDR1 and CDR2 (germline): SGDLS, YYNGEE. The V gene lost 0 bases and the J gene lost 5 bases, with 8 bases spanning the gap. CDR3 in amino acids: CASSVDDVETQYF. In nucleotides, the CDR3 is TGTGCCAGCAGCGTAGATGACGTGGAGACCCAGTACTTC.

This rearrangement joins TRBV11-2 to TRBJ1-1; no firm D call. CDR1 is SGHAT and CDR2 is FQNNGV in the germline V gene. The CDR3 consists of 13 residues. Trimming took 4 bases from V and 2 from J, leaving 8 bases between them. The CDR3 bases are TGTGCCAGCAGCTGGATGAGTAACACTGAAGCTTTCTTT. This codes for CASSWMSNTEAFF.

This clone was recorded a few times. This chain links TRBV30 with TRBJ1-3; weak D call: TRBD1 (6 bases). The V end was cut by 7 bases, the J end by 0 bases, with 22 bases between. The CDR3 is made up of 17 amino acids. Per germline, CDR1 GTSNPN and CDR2 SVGIG (reference sequence). CDR3 in amino acids: CAYRGGTGIASGNTIYF. CDR3 nucleotide sequence: TGTGCCTATCGAGGAGGAACAGGGATCGCCTCTGGAAACACCATATATTTT.

The chain has TRBV18 and TRBJ1-1, with 7 bases identical to TRBD1. This CDR3 has 17 amino acids. J was trimmed by 3 bases and V by 5 bases; bases with no gene match: 15. Germline CDR1 is KGHSH and CDR2 is LQKENI. The CDR3 DNA sequence: TGTGCCAGCTCAACCGGCGGGCAGGGGGTTCGGGACACTGAAGCTTTCTTT. It codes for CASSTGGQGVRDTEAFF.

The V gene is TRBV6-4, the J gene TRBJ2-2; D unresolved. V was shortened by 7 bases and J by 7 bases, with 16 bases between the two germline ends. The CDR3 runs to 14 residues. Germline values: CDR1 MRHNA, CDR2 SNTAGT. The CDR3 loop is CASNYEALVGELFF. CDR3 sequence (DNA): TGTGCCAGCAATTATGAGGCTTTGGTCGGGGAGCTGTTTTTT.

V usage is TRBV21-1 and J usage is TRBJ1-1; TRBD1 is the table's D call, not checked against the DNA. TRBV21-1 is a documented pseudogene. The CDR3 is 14 amino acids. The CDR3 DNA reads TGTGCCAGCAGCACAGCCCACAGGGGCCTTGAAGCTTTCTTT. It codes for CASSTAHRGLEAFF.

J is TRBJ2-2 and V is TRBV6-5, with 7 positions matching TRBD1. The germline V gene encodes CDR1 MNHEY and CDR2 SVGAGI. Germline trimming cut 7 bases from V and 5 bases from J; bases unmatched to any gene: 10. The CDR3 totals 15 residues. CDR3 protein: CASNKNRGETGELFF. For the CDR3, the DNA is TGTGCCAGCAACAAGAACAGGGGAGAGACCGGGGAGCTGTTTTTT.

V is TRBV4-2 and J is TRBJ2-1, with TRBD2 matching 8 bases. The V gene end was trimmed by 6 bases and the J gene end by 6 bases; junction bases not matched to a gene: 10. CDR1 and CDR2 from the germline V gene are LGHNA and YNFKEQ. The CDR3 extends over 15 amino acids. CDR3 bases: TGTGCCAGCAGACGCGCCGGGACTAGATCCAATGAGCAGTTCTTC. Its protein product is CASRRAGTRSNEQFF.

This clone was detected a few times. This rearrangement joins TRBV7-2 to TRBJ2-7, with TRBD2 matching over 7 bases. The trim removed 3 bases at V and 3 bases at J, leaving 2 bases unmatched. The CDR3 is 13 residues long. Per the germline V gene, CDR1 is SGHTA and CDR2 is FQGNSA. Here the CDR3 reads CASSFQRGYEQYF. In DNA form, the CDR3 reads TGTGCCAGCAGCTTCCAGCGGGGCTACGAGCAGTACTTC.

This chain connects TRBV7-9 to TRBJ1-1, with TRBD1 matching 7 bases. Per the germline V gene, CDR1 is SEHNR and CDR2 is FQNEAQ (reference sequence). This CDR3 contains 14 residues. V lost 5 bases to trimming and J lost 6 bases; unmatched junction nucleotides: 9. CDR3 sequence: CASSAIDRVAEAFF. The CDR3, as DNA: TGTGCCAGCAGCGCCATTGACAGGGTTGCTGAAGCTTTCTTT.

The genes are TRBV4-1 and TRBJ2-3; the D gene is possibly TRBD1 (6 bases). Germline CDR1 and CDR2: MGHRA and YSYEKL. The ends were cut back, 4 bases at V and 2 bases at J, with 16 bases in the middle. The CDR3 is made up of 16 amino acids. CDR3 amino acids: CASSPGYRADTDTQYF. The CDR3 DNA reads TGCGCCAGCAGCCCCGGGTACAGGGCCGACACAGATACGCAGTATTTT.

J is TRBJ2-1 and V is TRBV7-8; 12 positions agree with TRBD2. The CDR3 is made up of 16 amino acids. CDR1 and CDR2 from the germline V gene are SGHVS and FQNEAQ. Trimming at V came to 5 bases and at J to 2 bases, leaving 4 bases not matched to a gene. Here the CDR3 DNA reads TGTGCCAGCAGCACTAGCGGGAGGTTCACCTACAATGAGCAGTTCTTC. Translation gives CASSTSGRFTYNEQFF.

The chain is built from TRBV11-2 and TRBJ2-1, with 8 nucleotides matching TRBD2. This CDR3 has 17 amino acids. Germline V gene data show CDR1 as SGHAT and CDR2 as FQNNGV. The V and J ends lost 0 bases and 9 bases, in that order; junction bases with no gene match: 13. CDR3 protein: CASSLDTFTGGGFEQFF. Written as DNA, the CDR3 is TGTGCCAGCAGCTTAGATACATTCACGGGAGGGGGATTTGAGCAGTTCTTC.

The chain uses TRBV27 and TRBJ2-5, with no clear D. The length of the CDR3 is 13 residues. V lost 0 bases to trimming and J lost 4 bases, with 6 bases between them. The germline V gene has CDR1 MNHEY and CDR2 SMNVEV (reference sequence). The CDR3 bases are TGTGCCAGCAGTTTATCGATAGGAGAGACCCAGTACTTC. Translating gives CASSLSIGETQYF.

This clone was observed a single time. V gene TRBV2 combines with J gene TRBJ2-1; D tentatively fits TRBD1 or TRBD2 (6 bases each). CDR3 length: 14 residues. The germline CDR1 and CDR2 sequences are SNHLY and FYNNEI. The V end was cut by 6 bases, the J end by 6 bases, with 15 bases between. The CDR3 sequence: CASRRGANGNEQFF. Written as DNA, the CDR3 is TGTGCCAGCAGAAGGGGGGCGAACGGCAATGAGCAGTTCTTC.

This chain links TRBV5-4 with TRBJ1-2, with TRBD1 as a possible D gene (5 bases). CDR1 is SGHNT, CDR2 YYREEE, per germline (reference sequence). The CDR3 totals 14 residues. V was shortened by 4 bases and J by 4 bases, with 14 bases between the two germline ends. DNA of the CDR3: TGTGCCAGCAGCCCGACAGCTAGCGGCTATGGCTACACCTTC. The encoded protein is CASSPTASGYGYTF.

V usage is TRBV18 and J usage is TRBJ2-2; D possibly corresponds to TRBD2 (5 bases). CDR1 and CDR2 from the germline V gene are KGHSH and LQKENI. Trimming stripped 2 bases from V and 0 bases from J, with 7 bases between. This CDR3 comprises 15 residues. This CDR3 reads CASSPAGTNTGELFF. In nucleotides, the CDR3 is TGTGCCAGCTCACCAGCGGGCACGAACACCGGGGAGCTGTTTTTT. Full variable domain (outside the CDR3, taken from reference TRBV18 and TRBJ2-2): NAGVMQNPRHLVRRRGQEARLRCSPMKGHSHVYWYRQLPEEGLKFMVYLQKENIIDESGMPKERFSAEFPKEGPSILRIQQVVRGDSAAYFCASSPAGTNTGELFFGEGSRLTVL.

The CDR3: CASSNRGGFRQPQHF. The CDR3 DNA follows: TGTGCCAGTAGTAACCGTGGGGGATTCCGTCAGCCCCAGCATTTT. The chain employs TRBV19 and TRBJ1-5; a weak D match, TRBD1 (5 bases). V was cut by 4 bases and J by 6 bases, with 16 bases left in between. The CDR3 runs 15 residues. The germline gives CDR1 LNHDA, CDR2 SQIVND (reference sequence).

The V gene is TRBV13, the J gene TRBJ2-5; no clear D gene. The CDR3 has 12 residues. Germline V gene lookup returns CDR1 PRHDT and CDR2 FYEKMQ (reference sequence). Trimming shortened V by 5 bases and J by 4 bases, and 8 bases separated the two germline ends. The CDR3, as DNA: TGTGCCAGCAGCGACCCAGGAGAGACCCAGTACTTC. Residues: CASSDPGETQYF.